This T cell receptor beta chain derives from a study of cytomegalovirus exposure and HLA in healthy donors. The wider study: The same platform was used for the roughly 110 validation repertoires as for the approximately 630 first-cohort repertoires, as reported in a later analysis. Study observations and caveats: The study recorded some 160 TCR beta chains that were cytomegalovirus-associated. The finding came from a later analysis; first-cohort TCR clusters tended to co-occur in the 130 or so validation repertoires.

Ten or more counts support this clone. As yet, its antigen is unknown. The donors were part of the validation cohort, which consisted of under 150 subjects and was separate from the first cohort of around 620 subjects. Per germline, CDR1 SNHLY and CDR2 FYNNEI. The V segment lost 6 bases and the J segment 2 bases; nucleotides outside the gene matches: 9. This CDR3 is built from 16 residues. Assay used: immunoSEQ multiplex PCR; TCRdb lists only in-frame clones, some missing. Here the sample spans about 200,000 clones, over 65% being singletons. Input material: PBMCs. The clonotype originates from a young woman in good health and CMV-seronegative. This chain uses TRBV2 with TRBJ2-1, with 8 bases identical to TRBD2. The CDR3 protein is CASRDPAGGAYNEQFF. The CDR3 DNA follows: TGTGCCAGCAGGGACCCCGCCGGGGGGGCCTACAATGAGCAGTTCTTC.